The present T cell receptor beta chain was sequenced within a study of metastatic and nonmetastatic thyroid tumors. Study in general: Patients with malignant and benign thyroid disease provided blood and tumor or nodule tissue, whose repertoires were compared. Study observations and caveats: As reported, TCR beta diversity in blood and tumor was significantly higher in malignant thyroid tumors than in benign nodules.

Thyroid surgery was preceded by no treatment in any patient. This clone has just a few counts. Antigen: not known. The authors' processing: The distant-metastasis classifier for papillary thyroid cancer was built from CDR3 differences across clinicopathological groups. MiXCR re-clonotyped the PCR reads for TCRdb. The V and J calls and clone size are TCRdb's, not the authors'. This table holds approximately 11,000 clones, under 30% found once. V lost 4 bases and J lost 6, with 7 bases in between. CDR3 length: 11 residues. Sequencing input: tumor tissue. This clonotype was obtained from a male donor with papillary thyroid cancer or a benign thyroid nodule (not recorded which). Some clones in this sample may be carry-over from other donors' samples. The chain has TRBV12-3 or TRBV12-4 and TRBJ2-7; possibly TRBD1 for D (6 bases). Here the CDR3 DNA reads TGTGCCAGCAGTTCCAGGGGCGAGCAGTACTTC. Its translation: CASSSRGEQYF.